Below are 2 T cell receptor gamma chains sequenced from a single sample in a study of gamma delta lymphoproliferative disorders and STAT genes. TCRdb reprocessed the multiplex PCR reads through CATT. Of around 2,200 gamma-chain clones in the sample, approximately 10% were seen once. Genomic DNA from isolated PBMCs served as the sequencing template. The specimen was blood. The receptor source for this set is a human donor in good health.

Relative to its sample, this clone is medium-sized. The V gene is TRGV2, the J gene TRGJP. Here the J gene was assigned by germline matching of the DNA, as TCRdb has none. Germline CDR1 reads EGSNGY; CDR2 reads YDSYNSKV. After removal of 1 base from V and 7 bases from J, the junction contained 1 base not matched to a gene. The CDR3 has 15 amino acids. The CDR3 region is CATWDGELGKKIKVF. CDR3 bases: TGTGCCACCTGGGACGGTGAGTTGGGCAAAAAAATCAAGGTATTT.

Only one count was recorded for this clone. The chain combines TRGV3 with TRGJP2. TCRdb supplies no J gene; here it was assigned by aligning the nucleotide sequence to germline. From germline, CDR1 is VTNTFY and CDR2 YDVSTARD (reference sequence). The V segment lost 3 bases and the J segment 2 bases; nucleotides outside the gene matches: 9. The CDR3 length is 16 residues. This CDR3 reads CATWDRLRSSDWIKTF. For the CDR3, the DNA is TGTGCCACCTGGGACCGACTCCGAAGTAGTGATTGGATCAAGACGTTT.